This entry lists 3 T cell receptor beta chains sequenced from one sample in a study of cytomegalovirus exposure and HLA in healthy donors. The PCR ran on 60 Vbeta and 13 Jbeta primers. Here immunoSEQ multiplex PCR was the method, and the copy in TCRdb shows in-frame clones only, minus some. The sample lists approximately 170,000 clones; approximately 79% were seen once. The sample comprised PBMCs. All receptors come from a human donor in good health.

This chain joins TRBV5-7 and TRBJ2-7, with D maybe TRBD2 (7 bases). TRBV5-7 is designated an ORF whose function remains uncertain. V gave up 5 bases and J gave up 4 bases, with 16 bases separating them. The CDR3 consists of 14 residues. CDR3 bases: TGTGCCAGCAGGCGGCCGGGGGGCCATTACGAGCAGTACTTC. Translation gives CASRRPGGHYEQYF.

Details on this clone: One junction end does not reproduce the germline sequence, and a read error may be involved. The chain is built from TRBV19 and TRBJ2-5; TRBD1 might be the D (6 bases). Germline values: CDR1 LNHDA, CDR2 SQIVND (reference sequence). The CDR3 totals 13 residues. CDR3: CASTPTGQETQYF. Here the CDR3 DNA reads TGTGCCAGTACTCCGACAGGCCAAGAGACCCAATACTTC.

The chain recombines TRBV19 with TRBJ2-7, with a possible D match to TRBD1 (5 bases). This CDR3 is built from 14 residues. Trimming took 1 base from V and 3 from J, leaving 10 bases between them. Germline CDR1 is LNHDA and CDR2 is SQIVND (reference sequence). The CDR3 bases are TGTGCCAGTAGTATAGGGGGCAAATACTACGAGCAGTACTTC. Translating it yields CASSIGGKYYEQYF.